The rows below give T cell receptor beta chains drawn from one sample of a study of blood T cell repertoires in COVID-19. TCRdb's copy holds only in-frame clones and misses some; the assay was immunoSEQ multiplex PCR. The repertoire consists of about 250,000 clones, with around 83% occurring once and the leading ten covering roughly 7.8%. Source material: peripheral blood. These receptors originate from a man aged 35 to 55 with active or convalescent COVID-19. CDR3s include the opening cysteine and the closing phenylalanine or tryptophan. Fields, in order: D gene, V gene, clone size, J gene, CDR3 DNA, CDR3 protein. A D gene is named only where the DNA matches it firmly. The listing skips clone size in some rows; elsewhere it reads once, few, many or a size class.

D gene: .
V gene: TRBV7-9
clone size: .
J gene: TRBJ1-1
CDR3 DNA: TGTGCCAGCACTACGAGAGGGAACACTGAAGCTTTCTTT
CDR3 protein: CASTTRGNTEAFF

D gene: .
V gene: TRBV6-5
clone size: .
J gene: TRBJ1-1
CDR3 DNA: TGTGCCAGCAGCGTCTTTCAGGCTAACACTGAAGCTTTCTTT
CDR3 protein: CASSVFQANTEAFF

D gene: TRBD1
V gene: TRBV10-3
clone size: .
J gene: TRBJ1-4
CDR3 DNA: TGTGCCATCACCAGGGGGCTAGACGAAAAACTGTTTTTT
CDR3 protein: CAITRGLDEKLFF

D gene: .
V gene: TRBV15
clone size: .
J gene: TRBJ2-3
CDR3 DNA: TGTGCCACCGGAGCTAGCTCCTTAGATACGCAGTATTTT
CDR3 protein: CATGASSLDTQYF

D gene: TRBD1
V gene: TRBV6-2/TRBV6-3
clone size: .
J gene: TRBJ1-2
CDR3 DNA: TGTGCCAGCAGTTCGGACAGGGTAGTTAGCTACACCTTC
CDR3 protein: CASSSDRVVSYTF

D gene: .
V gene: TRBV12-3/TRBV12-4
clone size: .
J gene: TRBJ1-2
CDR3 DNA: TGTGCCAGCAGTTTGCGGGGACTTGACTACACCTTC
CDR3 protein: CASSLRGLDYTF

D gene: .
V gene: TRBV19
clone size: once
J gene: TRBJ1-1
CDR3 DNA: TGTGCCAGTAGTACAACAGAATCCGGCACTGAAGCTTTCTTT
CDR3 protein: CASSTTESGTEAFF

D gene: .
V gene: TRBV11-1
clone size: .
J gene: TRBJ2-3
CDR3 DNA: TGTGCCAGCAGCTTAGTGTCCGGGGGAGGGGGAGATACGCAGTATTTT
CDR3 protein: CASSLVSGGGGDTQYF

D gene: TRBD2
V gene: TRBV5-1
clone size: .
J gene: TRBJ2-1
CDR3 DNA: TGCGCCAGCACCCCAAGCGGTGCAGCGGGAGGCTTCTCCTACAATGAGCAGTTCTTC
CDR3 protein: CASTPSGAAGGFSYNEQFF

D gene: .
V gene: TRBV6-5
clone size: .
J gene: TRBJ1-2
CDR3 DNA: TGTGCCAGCGTGCACAGAAACTATGGCTACACCTTC
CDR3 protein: CASVHRNYGYTF

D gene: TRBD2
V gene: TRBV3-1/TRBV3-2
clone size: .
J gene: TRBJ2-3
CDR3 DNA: TGTGCCAGCAGGCGGACTAGCGGGATGGGTCCAGATACGCAGTATTTT
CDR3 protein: CASRRTSGMGPDTQYF

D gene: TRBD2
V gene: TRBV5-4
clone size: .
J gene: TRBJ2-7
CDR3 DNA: TGTGCCAGCAGCCTTGGGGGTAGCGGGATGAGCTCCTACGAGCAGTACTTC
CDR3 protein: CASSLGGSGMSSYEQYF

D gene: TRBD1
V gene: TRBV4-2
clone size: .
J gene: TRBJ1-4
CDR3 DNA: TGTGCCAGCAGACACAAAACGGACAGGGCCCCTAATGAAAAACTGTTTTTT
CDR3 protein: CASRHKTDRAPNEKLFF

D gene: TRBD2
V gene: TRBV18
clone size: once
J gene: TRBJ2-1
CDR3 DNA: TGTGCCAGCTCATCCATTAACGGACTAGCGTCGAGCTCCTACAATGAGCAGTTCTTC
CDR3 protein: CASSSINGLASSSYNEQFF

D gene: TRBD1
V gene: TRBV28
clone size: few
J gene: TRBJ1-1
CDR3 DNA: TGTGCCAGCTGTGAAGGGGGCCCGTACGATGGGGATGAAGCTTTCTTT
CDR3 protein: CASCEGGPYDGDEAFF

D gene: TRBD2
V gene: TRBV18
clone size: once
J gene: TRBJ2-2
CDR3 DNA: TGTGCCAGCTCGCCGTTGAACCTAGCGGGAGGGTCAAACACCGGGGAGCTGTTTTTT
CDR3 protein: CASSPLNLAGGSNTGELFF

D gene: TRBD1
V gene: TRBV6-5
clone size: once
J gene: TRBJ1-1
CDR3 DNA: TGTGCCACCCGACAGGGGGTCGGCACTGAAGCTTTCTTT
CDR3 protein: CATRQGVGTEAFF

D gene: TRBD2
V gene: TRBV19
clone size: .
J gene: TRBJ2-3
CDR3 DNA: TGTGCCAGCCAGCCGGGACTATCAAACACAGATACGCAGTATTTT
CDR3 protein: CASQPGLSNTDTQYF

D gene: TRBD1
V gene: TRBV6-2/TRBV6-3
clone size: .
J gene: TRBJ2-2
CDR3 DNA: TGTGCCAGCAGTTACTTCGGGTGGCAGGGGGCCGTCGGGGAGCTGTTTTTT
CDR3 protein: CASSYFGWQGAVGELFF

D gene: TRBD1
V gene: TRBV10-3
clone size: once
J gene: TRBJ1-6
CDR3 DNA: TGTGCCATCAGTGGAAGGGGACAGGATTCACCCCTCCACTTT
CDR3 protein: CAISGRGQDSPLHF

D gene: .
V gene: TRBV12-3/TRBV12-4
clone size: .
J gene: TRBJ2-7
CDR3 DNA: TGTGCCAGCAGCCTTTCTAGCGAGCAGTACTTC
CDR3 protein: CASSLSSEQYF

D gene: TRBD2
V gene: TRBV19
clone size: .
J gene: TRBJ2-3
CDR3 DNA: TGTGCCAGTAGTTTACTAGCGGGCACAGATACGCAGTATTTT
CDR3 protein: CASSLLAGTDTQYF

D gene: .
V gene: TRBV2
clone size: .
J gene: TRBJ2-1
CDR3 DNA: TGTGCCAGCAGTGCCCCCCGGGGGGAGCAGTTCTTC
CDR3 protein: CASSAPRGEQFF

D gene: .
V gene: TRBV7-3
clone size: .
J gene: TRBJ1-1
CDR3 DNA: TGTGCCAGCAGCTTAATCACAGGGACTGAAGCTTTCTTT
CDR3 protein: CASSLITGTEAFF

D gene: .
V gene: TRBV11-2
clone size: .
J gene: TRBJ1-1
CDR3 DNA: TGTGCCAGCAGCTTATCCCCAGAGAACACTGAAGCTTTCTTT
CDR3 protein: CASSLSPENTEAFF

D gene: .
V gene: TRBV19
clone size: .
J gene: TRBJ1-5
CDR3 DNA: TGTGCCACGGGAAACAGGGCCTATAGCAATCAGCCCCAGCATTTT
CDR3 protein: CATGNRAYSNQPQHF

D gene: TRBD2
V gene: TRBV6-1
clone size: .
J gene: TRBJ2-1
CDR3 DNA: TGTGCCAGCAGTGAAATCCTTGGGACTAGTCTTCCTGAGCAGTTCTTC
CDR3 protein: CASSEILGTSLPEQFF

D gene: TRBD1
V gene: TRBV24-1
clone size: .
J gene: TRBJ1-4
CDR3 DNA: TGTGCCACCAGTGAAACAGGGGGCTGGGGTGAAAAACTGTTTTTT
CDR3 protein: CATSETGGWGEKLFF

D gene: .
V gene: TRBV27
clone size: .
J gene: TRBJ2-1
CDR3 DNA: TGTGCCAGCAGTCCCAGGGTTTACAATGAGCAGTTCTTC
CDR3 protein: CASSPRVYNEQFF

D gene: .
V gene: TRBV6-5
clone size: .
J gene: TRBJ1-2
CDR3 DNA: TGTGCCAGCAGTTACTCCGGGGGGGTGACCGGCTACACCTTC
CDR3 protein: CASSYSGGVTGYTF

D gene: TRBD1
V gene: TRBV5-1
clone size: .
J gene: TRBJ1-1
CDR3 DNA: TGCGCCAGCAGCTTGGGACAGGGGGCGGGGAACACTGAAGCTTTCTTT
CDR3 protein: CASSLGQGAGNTEAFF

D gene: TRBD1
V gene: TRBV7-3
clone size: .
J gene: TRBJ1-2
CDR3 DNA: TGTGCCAGCAGCCCAGTGGGAGGCCAGGGGGTTGAAGGCTACACCTTC
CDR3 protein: CASSPVGGQGVEGYTF

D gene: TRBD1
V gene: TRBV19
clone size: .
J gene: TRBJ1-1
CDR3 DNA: TGTGCCAGTAAAGGACAGGGTGAAGCTTTCTTT
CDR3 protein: CASKGQGEAFF

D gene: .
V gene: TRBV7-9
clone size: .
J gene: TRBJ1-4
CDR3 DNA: TGTGCCAGCAGCTTAGGTTTGGGCGTTCGGACTAATGAAAAACTGTTTTTT
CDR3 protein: CASSLGLGVRTNEKLFF

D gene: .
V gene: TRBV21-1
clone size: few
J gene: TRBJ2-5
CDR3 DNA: TGTGCCAGCAGCAAGGAGGGATACCAAGAGACCCAGTACTTC
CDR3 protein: CASSKEGYQETQYF

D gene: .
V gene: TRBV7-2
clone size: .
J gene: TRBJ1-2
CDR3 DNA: TGTGCCAGCAGCCCGGTGGGGCTTTATGGCTACACCTTC
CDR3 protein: CASSPVGLYGYTF

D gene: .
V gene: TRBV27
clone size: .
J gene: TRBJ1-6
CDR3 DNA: TGTGCCAGCAGGCCCCCGGGGGTGTATAATTCACCCCTCCACTTT
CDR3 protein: CASRPPGVYNSPLHF

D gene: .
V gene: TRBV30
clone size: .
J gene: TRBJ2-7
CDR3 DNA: TGTGCCTGGAGCCAGGGAGGCGAGCAGTACTTC
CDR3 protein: CAWSQGGEQYF

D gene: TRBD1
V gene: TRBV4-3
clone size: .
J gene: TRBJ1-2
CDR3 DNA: TGCGCCAGCAGCCAAGAAGGACAGGGCCTGAAGGGAGACTCCTATGGCTACACCTTC
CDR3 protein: CASSQEGQGLKGDSYGYTF

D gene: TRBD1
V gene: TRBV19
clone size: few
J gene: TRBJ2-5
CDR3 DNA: TGTGCCAGTAAGGACAGGACAAAAGAGACCCAGTACTTC
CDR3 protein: CASKDRTKETQYF

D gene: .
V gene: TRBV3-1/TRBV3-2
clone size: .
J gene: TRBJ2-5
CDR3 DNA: TGTGCCAGCAGCCAACGGTCAGGGTACCAAGAGACCCAGTACTTC
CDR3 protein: CASSQRSGYQETQYF